This TCR beta chain was sequenced in a study of radiotherapy plus CTLA-4 blockade in lung cancer listed by TCRdb under 2018. In the study overall: Among enrolled patients, roughly 18% had an objective response and 30% to 40% reached disease control. Points the paper makes about the study in general: After treatment with radiotherapy and ipilimumab, TCR clones that came from tumors expanded in the peripheral blood. The strongest predictors of response, as reported, were early dynamic changes in blood T cell clones along with a rise in serum interferon-beta after radiation.

As to this clone: Which antigen it targets is not known. One base away there is no much larger clone; base qualities are not given.

Its CDR3 holds 14 amino acids, cysteine through phenylalanine. Only the CDR3 region is kept as DNA, spanning 42 bases read in frame from base 1. CDR1 is given as LNHNV and CDR2 as YYDKDF, both from the germline V gene (reference sequence). V is shortened by 0 bases, J by 3 bases, and the region joining them spans 8 bases. The study evaluated CTLA-4 blockade (ipilimumab) given together with focal radiation therapy in patients who had chemo-refractory metastatic non-small-cell lung cancer. Library method: the immunoSEQ multiplex PCR assay. Entries here come from immuneACCESS through TCRdb and include only in-frame sequences with V and J called. Some clones fail to appear in such tables; in the studies checked, an unresolved V gene covers under half of the shortfall, and the cause of the remainder is unknown. This sample is represented by 130,000 or so clones; 75% to 90% of them were singletons. Of the sample, 5.5% to 7% is held by the ten largest clones.

The TCR sequence derives from a human donor with non-small cell lung cancer that progressed on radiotherapy plus ipilimumab. The material was peripheral blood, obtained from a patient treated with radiotherapy plus ipilimumab. The V and J segments used are TRBV15 and TRBJ2-5; TRBD2 is a possible D gene, resting on 5 matching bases. The CDR3 here reads CATSRDRAEETQYF. In nucleotide form, the sequence is TGTGCCACCAGCAGAGACCGAGCGGAAGAGACCCAGTACTTC.